The T cell receptor (beta chain) described here comes from a study of blood T cell repertoires in COVID-19. The wider study: From T cells, B-cell-depleted T cells, or PBMCs came the material, which was cDNA or gDNA.

Participants' reported clinical history set cohort assignment. As originally analysed: The authors estimated nucleated cell counts from reference gene primer amplification. Method: immunoSEQ multiplex PCR; TCRdb's copy keeps in-frame clones and lacks some. V and J calls and clone size are as listed in that table; D and trimming were resolved from the DNA. This table holds 350,000 to 400,000 clones, roughly 89% found once. V shed 5 bases and J 6 bases; nucleotides not matched to a gene: 10. CDR1 MDHEN and CDR2 SYDVKM come from the germline V gene. The CDR3 covers 15 residues. Sequencing was done on a sample of PBMCs or T cells enriched from blood (not recorded which). This sequence originates from a woman in her twenties or thirties who had recovered from COVID-19. The V and J genes are TRBV28 and TRBJ1-5; 7 bases agree with TRBD1. The CDR3 reads CASSRTDRDVQPQHF. Here the CDR3 DNA reads TGTGCCAGCAGTCGAACCGACAGGGACGTTCAGCCCCAGCATTTT.